The source of this TCR beta chain is a study of shared clonotypes between healthy human individuals (dated by TCRdb to 2020 to 2021). Broadly, across the study: A couple of women and a few men aged 18 to 49 years were included in the cohort. Each donor's leukapheresis produced roughly between roughly 0.85 and 10 billion PBMCs. Blood TCR repertoires of about 5 healthy adults were deeply sequenced to estimate repertoire size and the extent of clonotype sharing between individuals. For each donor, CD4 naive and CD4 memory were each given three plates, CD8 naive was given two plates, and CD8 memory was given one plate. To increase sequencing depth and limit assay-specific biases, TCR repertoire library preparation and sequencing were carried out by different laboratories using diverse techniques.

Healthy HIV-negative adults with no recently reported acute infections or vaccinations were included as donors. Every donor was a Caucasian adult residing in Nashville, Tennessee, USA. CD4+ T cells were enriched by magnetic negative selection, after which naive cells were positively selected on CD45RA and the negative fraction was taken as the memory subset. After blood collection by leukapheresis, PBMCs were isolated using Ficoll-Histopaque density gradient centrifugation and then cryopreserved in the vapor phase of liquid nitrogen. Purity and quantity of every magnetically sorted T cell population were checked by analytical flow cytometry. Genomic DNA was isolated from every sorted fraction and measured by UV absorbance on a Nanodrop 2000c. TCR CDR3 regions were amplified from genomic DNA by multiplex PCR using the deep immunoSEQ assay. Genomic DNA extracted from each cell subset was distributed evenly over all wells of several immunoSEQ 96-well plates, and each plate served as one replicate. Each replicate PCR for sorted subsets received about 200 ng genomic DNA, equal to roughly 30,000 T cell genomes. Purified libraries were measured with a Qubit 3.0 fluorometer, size-checked on a Bioanalyzer 2100, and measured again with the KAPA Library Quantification kit. A separate single-read 150-cycle Illumina NextSeq 550 flow cell was used to sequence each immunoSEQ 96-well plate. On the authors' methods: Because only junctional sequences without quality scores were contained in the immunoSEQ output, filtering matching that applied to full-length reads could not be performed. To assign V/J genes and CDR3, sequences were annotated against IMGT germline references using PyIR, a Python wrapper for IgBLAST v1.9. Any read was removed if the V/J assignment was weak (E-value above 1e-6), the CDR3 was missing, or the read contained stop codons, out-of-frame junctions, or ambiguous translated residues. V3J clonotypes were defined as sequences sharing the same inferred V gene, J gene, and CDR3 amino acid sequence. The percentage overlap between two repertoires was calculated by dividing the number of shared unique clonotypes by the size of the smaller repertoire. Repertoire richness was assessed with RTK rarefaction, the Chao1 estimator, and Recon v2.1 estimates of unobserved clonotypes. Generation probabilities for all TCRbeta clonotypes obtained by the gDNA method from four donors were computed using OLGA. In TCRdb, the immuneACCESS table is reduced to in-frame sequences with V and J assigned. These tables do not hold every clone; where another copy was compared, an unresolved V gene accounts for under half, and the others remain unexplained. D and trimming come from the DNA, and the V and J calls and clone size come from that table. Within this sample are 1,400,000 or so clones, with approximately 98.5% of them counted one time only. The ten largest clones represent around 0.33% of the sample.

With respect to this clone: The clone's antigen remains unknown. No base-level quality is on record; no much larger clone is a single base apart.

The V end loses 6 bases and the J end loses 10 bases, and a stretch of 7 bases separates them. The CDR3 runs 10 amino acids, cysteine and phenylalanine included. The sequence is cut down to CDR3 DNA, 30 bases in frame from base 1. From a lookup of the germline V gene, CDR1 and CDR2 are MDHEN and SYDVKM. Summary of the overall study and its limitations: Estimated clonotype richness was generally larger for naive than for memory subsets. Because the study included a small number of donors, the genetic and exposure-history diversity represented was limited. When a few donors were compared, the shared fraction of clonotypes was roughly 4.8% for naive CD4, more than 3% for naive CD8, 2% to 2.5% for memory CD4, and approximately 0.4% for memory CD8. Clonotypes shared by all four sorted-subset donors showed higher generation probabilities than non-shared clonotypes. Incomplete sequencing was indicated by rarefaction of sorted-subset datasets, despite the large sequencing depth. Sampling was restricted to blood, and TCR repertoires in tissue are likely to differ from TCR repertoires in blood. Pairwise subsampling led to the expectation that sequencing depth would affect the degree of clonotype sharing among donors.

The chain uses TRBV28 and TRBJ2-1; the D gene could be either TRBD1 or TRBD2, each agreeing at 5 bases. This TCR was recovered from a man younger than 45 in good health. Sample: naive CD4+ T cells sorted from blood. In light of the paper, this sample's cell subset or site label describes: CD45RA+ positively selected. The DNA reads TGTGCCAGCAGCGAGGGGGAGCAGTTCTTC. This encodes CASSEGEQFF.